These 14 T cell receptor beta chains share one sample of origin, sequenced in a study of blood T cell repertoires in COVID-19. Clones were sequenced by immunoSEQ multiplex PCR, and TCRdb holds only the in-frame ones, with some missing. The sample carries fewer than 350,000 clones, about nine tenths recorded once. Specimen: peripheral blood. The receptor source for this set is a woman in her thirties with COVID-19, enrolled during active disease.

This clone occurred once. J is TRBJ2-4 and V is TRBV6-2 or TRBV6-3; tentative D call: TRBD2 (6 bases). The germline V gene has CDR1 MNHEY and CDR2 SVGEGT. This CDR3 region has 15 residues. V was trimmed by 0 bases and J by 2 bases, leaving 8 bases between them. The CDR3 loop is CASSYSAGPKNIQYF. In nucleotides, the CDR3 is TGTGCCAGCAGTTACTCCGCGGGACCCAAAAACATTCAGTACTTC.

The rearrangement uses TRBV3-1 (or the pseudogene TRBV3-2) and TRBJ2-7; 13 nucleotides match TRBD2. The CDR3 totals 16 residues. With 1 base clipped from V and 6 bases from J, the junction kept 6 bases outside the gene matches. CDR1 is LGHDT, CDR2 YNNKEL, per germline (reference sequence). The CDR3 DNA is TGTGCCAGCAGCCAAGGGGGGACTAGCGGGAATGGCGAGCAGTACTTC. The encoded protein is CASSQGGTSGNGEQYF.

This chain links TRBV27 with TRBJ2-7; weak D call: TRBD2 (5 bases). V lost 5 bases, J lost 2 bases, and 10 bases lay in between. Germline V gene sequence: CDR1 MNHEY, CDR2 SMNVEV (reference sequence). This CDR3 region has 13 residues. The CDR3 loop reads CASSPWGAYEQYF. The DNA of the CDR3 is TGTGCCAGCAGTCCCTGGGGAGCCTACGAGCAGTACTTC.

This clone was picked up one time. The J gene is TRBJ2-7, the V gene TRBV6-5, with D possibly TRBD2 on 6 matching bases. This CDR3 comprises 15 residues. From germline, CDR1 is MNHEY and CDR2 SVGAGI. Between the trimmed V and J ends, which lost 6 bases and 3 bases, there was a span of 18 bases. The CDR3 DNA is TGTGCCAGCAGCTCAAGTGGGAGGTCTTTCTACGAGCAGTACTTC. Its protein is CASSSSGRSFYEQYF.

The chain couples TRBV7-9 to TRBJ1-1, with a tentative D call TRBD1 (6 bases). Per germline, CDR1 SEHNR and CDR2 FQNEAQ (reference sequence). V lost 5 bases and J lost 1, with 11 bases in between. The CDR3 extends over 14 amino acids. The CDR3 region is CASSPGTPNTEAFF. In DNA, the CDR3 is TGTGCCAGCAGCCCCGGGACACCGAACACTGAAGCTTTCTTT.

CDR3 region: CASSTDSLGPAKDTQYF. CDR3 coding DNA: TGTGCCAGCAGCACTGACTCCCTGGGGCCCGCGAAAGATACGCAGTATTTT. V and J are TRBV6-2 or TRBV6-3 and TRBJ2-3, with D perhaps matching TRBD1 (5 bases). V was clipped by 6 bases and J by 5 bases, with 24 bases between them. Germline-derived CDR1 and CDR2 are MNHEY and SVGEGT. This CDR3 is built from 17 residues.

The genes are TRBV18 and TRBJ2-6, with D uncertain. The CDR3 contains 15 residues. V lost 3 bases and J lost 4, with 10 bases in between. Germline V gives CDR1 KGHSH, CDR2 LQKENI. This chain's CDR3 is CASSPSPRGANVLTF. DNA for the CDR3: TGTGCCAGCTCACCCTCTCCGAGAGGGGCCAACGTCCTGACTTTC.

In DNA form, the CDR3 reads TGTGCCAGCAGGACAGGGGGCAGGCGGGAGCAGTACTTC. Protein product: CASRTGGRREQYF. The chain links TRBV6-6 to TRBJ2-7, with 10 bases that match TRBD1. This CDR3 has 13 amino acids. The germline V gene encodes CDR1 MNHNY and CDR2 SVGAGI (reference sequence). J was trimmed by 7 bases and V by 6 bases; bases with no gene match: 6.

V and J are TRBV5-1 and TRBJ1-1; 8 bases fit TRBD1. The CDR3 runs 14 residues. The J segment lost 6 bases and the V segment lost 0 bases, leaving 4 bases of the junction unmatched. Germline V CDR1 and CDR2: SGHRS, YFSETQ. The CDR3 is CASSLVLTGAEAFF. The CDR3 bases are TGCGCCAGCAGCTTGGTCTTGACAGGGGCTGAAGCTTTCTTT.

The gene calls are TRBV5-6 and TRBJ1-2, with a tentative D call TRBD1 (5 bases). The CDR3 spans 14 residues. Germline V gene sequence: CDR1 SGHDT, CDR2 YYEEEE. V gave up 7 bases and J gave up 0 bases, with 13 bases separating them. Here the CDR3 DNA reads TGTGCCAGCGGAATAACAGGTCCTAACTATGGCTACACCTTC. It yields the protein CASGITGPNYGYTF.

CDR3 sequence reads: CASGFPRSGSVHEQFF. The CDR3 region has the DNA TGTGCTAGTGGTTTCCCTCGTAGCGGGAGTGTTCATGAGCAGTTCTTC. J is TRBJ2-1 and V is TRBV12-5; the match to TRBD2 covers 9 bases. Per germline, CDR1 LGHNT and CDR2 FRNRAP. V lost 3 bases and J lost 8; bases outside the gene matches: 11. The length of the CDR3 is 16 residues.

This clone turned up a few times. This rearrangement joins TRBV15 to TRBJ2-7; 9 nucleotides align to TRBD2. In germline, CDR1 is LNHNV, CDR2 YYDKDF (reference sequence). The CDR3 spans 17 residues. V was clipped by 0 bases and J by 2 bases; unmatched bases: 8. Here the CDR3 DNA reads TGTGCCACCAGCAGAGACGTGACTAGCGGCTATCCCTACGAGCAGTACTTC. It specifies CATSRDVTSGYPYEQYF.

The rearrangement links TRBV2 to TRBJ1-2; possibly TRBD1 for D (5 bases). V lost 6 bases and J lost 8, with 16 bases in between. Germline V gene data show CDR1 as SNHLY and CDR2 as FYNNEI. The CDR3 is made up of 13 amino acids. CDR3 nucleotide sequence: TGTGCCAGCAGCGGGGACTCAGGAAGAGGCTACACCTTC. The encoded protein is CASSGDSGRGYTF.

This clone was detected once. This sequence joins TRBV7-9 and TRBJ2-7; weak D call: TRBD2 (6 bases). V lost 6 bases, J lost 1 base, and 13 bases lay in between. Germline values: CDR1 SEHNR, CDR2 FQNEAQ (reference sequence). There are 14 residues in the CDR3. The CDR3 nucleotides read TGTGCCAGCAGGCTTTCGGGAGATTCCTACGAGCAGTACTTC. The encoded protein is CASRLSGDSYEQYF.